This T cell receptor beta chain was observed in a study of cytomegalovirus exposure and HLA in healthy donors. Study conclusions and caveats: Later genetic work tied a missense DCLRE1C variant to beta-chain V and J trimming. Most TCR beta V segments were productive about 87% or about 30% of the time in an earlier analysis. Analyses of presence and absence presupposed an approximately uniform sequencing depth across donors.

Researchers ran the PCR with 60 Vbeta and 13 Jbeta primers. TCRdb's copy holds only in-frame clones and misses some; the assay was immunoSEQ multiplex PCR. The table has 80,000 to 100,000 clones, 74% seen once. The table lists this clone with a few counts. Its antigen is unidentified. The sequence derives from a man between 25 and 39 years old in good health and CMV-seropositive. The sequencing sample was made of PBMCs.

The CDR3 reads CASGPPGEEYEQYF. CDR3 nucleotide sequence: TGTGCCAGCGGACCCCCGGGGGAAGAATACGAGCAGTACTTC. The V gene is TRBV5-4, the J gene TRBJ2-7; possibly TRBD2 for D (6 bases). Between the trimmed V and J ends, which lost 7 bases and 4 bases, there was a span of 18 bases. Germline V gives CDR1 SGHNT, CDR2 YYREEE (reference sequence). The CDR3 consists of 14 residues. Drawing the rest from reference TRBV5-4 and TRBJ2-7, the complete variable domain is ETGVTQSPTHLIKTRGQQVTLRCSSQSGHNTVSWYQQALGQGPQFIFQYYREEENGRGNFPPRFSGLQFPNYSSELNVNALELDDSALYLCASGPPGEEYEQYFGPGTRLTVT.